This TCR beta chain was recovered during a study of CD8 T cells in Susac syndrome. Germline V CDR1 and CDR2: SGDLS, YYNGEE. The CDR3 spans 17 residues. V lost 3 bases, J lost 2 bases, and 20 bases lay in between. Study-level points and caveats: The study acknowledged a relatively small number of individuals in its TCR sequencing and HLA analysis.

This clonotype was counted a single time. Its antigen is unknown. Reverse transcription of roughly 0.5 to 1 ug RNA was carried out with random hexamers. Each CDR3 protein is one row after TCRdb ran MiXCR on the immunoSEQ multiplex PCR reads. Found here are 100,000 to 150,000 distinct CDR3 sequences, about 95% of them singletons; the top ten hold around 0.2%. The chain is built from TRBV9 and TRBJ1-2; D might be TRBD1 (5 bases). The origin of this receptor is a human donor with Susac syndrome. The specimen sequenced was CD8+ T cells from PBMCs. The CDR3 DNA sequence: TGTGCCAGCAGCGCGACTCTGGGGGAGGGAGCGAACTATGGCTACACCTTC. Encoded protein: CASSATLGEGANYGYTF.